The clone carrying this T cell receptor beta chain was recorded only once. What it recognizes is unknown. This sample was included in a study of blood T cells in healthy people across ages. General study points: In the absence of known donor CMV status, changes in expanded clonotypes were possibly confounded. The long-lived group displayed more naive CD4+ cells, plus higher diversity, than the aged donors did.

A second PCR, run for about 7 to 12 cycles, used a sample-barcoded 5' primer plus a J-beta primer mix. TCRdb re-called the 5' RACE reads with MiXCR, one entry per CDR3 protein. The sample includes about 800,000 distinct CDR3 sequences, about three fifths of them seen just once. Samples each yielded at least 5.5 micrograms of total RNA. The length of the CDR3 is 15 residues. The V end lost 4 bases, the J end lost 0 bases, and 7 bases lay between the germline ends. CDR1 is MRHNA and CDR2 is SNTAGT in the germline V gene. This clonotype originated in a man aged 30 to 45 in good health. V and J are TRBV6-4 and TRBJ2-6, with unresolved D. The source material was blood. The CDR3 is CASSAATSGANVLTF. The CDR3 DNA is TGTGCCAGCAGTGCTGCCACCTCTGGGGCCAACGTCCTGACTTTC.